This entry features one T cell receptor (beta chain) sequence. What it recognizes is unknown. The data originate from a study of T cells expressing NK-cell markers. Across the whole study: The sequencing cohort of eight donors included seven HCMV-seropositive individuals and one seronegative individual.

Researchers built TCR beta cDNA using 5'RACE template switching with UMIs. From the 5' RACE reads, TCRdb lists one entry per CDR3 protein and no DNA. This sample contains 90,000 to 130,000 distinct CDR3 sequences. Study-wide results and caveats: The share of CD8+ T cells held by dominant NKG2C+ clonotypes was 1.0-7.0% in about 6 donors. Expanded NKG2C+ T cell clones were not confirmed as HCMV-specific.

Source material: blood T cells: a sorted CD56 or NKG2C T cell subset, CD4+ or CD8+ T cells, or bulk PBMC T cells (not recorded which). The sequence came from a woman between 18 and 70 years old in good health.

CDR3 in amino acids: CASSFLYAEQYF. The chain couples TRBV7-6 to TRBJ2-7; the TRBD1 assignment by TCRdb is unverifiable without DNA. Germline loops: CDR1 SGHVS, CDR2 FNYEAQ. This CDR3 region has 12 residues. The full variable domain, completed using reference TRBV7-6 and TRBJ2-7, is GAGVSQSPRYKVTKRGQDVALRCDPISGHVSLYWYRQALGQGPEFLTYFNYEAQQDKSGLPNDRFSAERPEGSISTLTIQRTEQRDSAMYRCASSFLYAEQYFGPGTRLTVT.